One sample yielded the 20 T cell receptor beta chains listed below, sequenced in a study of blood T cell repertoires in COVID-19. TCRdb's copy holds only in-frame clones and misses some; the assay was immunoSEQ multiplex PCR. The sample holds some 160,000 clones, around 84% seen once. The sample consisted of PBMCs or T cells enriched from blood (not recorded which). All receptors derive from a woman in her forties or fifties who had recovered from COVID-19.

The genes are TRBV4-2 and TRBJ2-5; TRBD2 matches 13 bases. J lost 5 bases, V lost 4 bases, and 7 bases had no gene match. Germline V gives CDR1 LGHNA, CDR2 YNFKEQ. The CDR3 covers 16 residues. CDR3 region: CASSPTTSGGAETQYF. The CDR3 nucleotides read TGTGCCAGCAGCCCAACAACTAGCGGGGGGGCGGAGACCCAGTACTTC.

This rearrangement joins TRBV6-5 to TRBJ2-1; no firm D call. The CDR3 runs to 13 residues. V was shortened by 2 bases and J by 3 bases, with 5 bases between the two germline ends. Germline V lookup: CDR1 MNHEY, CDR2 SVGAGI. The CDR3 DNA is TGTGCCAGCAGTTACGCAGACTACAATGAGCAGTTCTTC. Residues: CASSYADYNEQFF.

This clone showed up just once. CDR3 nucleotide sequence: TGTGCCAGCAGTTTATTAGCGGGAGGGCCCCCCGGGGAGCTGTTTTTT. Protein product: CASSLLAGGPPGELFF. The chain combines TRBV6-2 or TRBV6-3 with TRBJ2-2, with 11 bases lining up with TRBD2. J gave up 6 bases and V 4 bases, and 7 bases lay outside the gene matches. Looked up from germline, CDR1 is MNHEY and CDR2 is SVGEGT. This CDR3 region has 16 residues.

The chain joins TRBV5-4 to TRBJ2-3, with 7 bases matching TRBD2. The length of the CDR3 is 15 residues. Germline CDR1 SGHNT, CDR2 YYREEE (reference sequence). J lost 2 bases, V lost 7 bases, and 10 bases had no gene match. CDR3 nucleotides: TGTGCCAGCGTAAGGCGCGGGAGCGCCACAGATACGCAGTATTTT. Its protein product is CASVRRGSATDTQYF. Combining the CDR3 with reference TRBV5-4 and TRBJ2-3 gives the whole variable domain ETGVTQSPTHLIKTRGQQVTLRCSSQSGHNTVSWYQQALGQGPQFIFQYYREEENGRGNFPPRFSGLQFPNYSSELNVNALELDDSALYLCASVRRGSATDTQYFGPGTRLTVL.

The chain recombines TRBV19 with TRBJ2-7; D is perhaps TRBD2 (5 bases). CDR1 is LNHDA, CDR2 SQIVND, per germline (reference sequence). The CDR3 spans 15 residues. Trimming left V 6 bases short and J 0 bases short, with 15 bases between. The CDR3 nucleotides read TGTGCCAGTAGCGTTTCTAGCAGCAGCTCCTACGAGCAGTACTTC. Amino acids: CASSVSSSSSYEQYF.

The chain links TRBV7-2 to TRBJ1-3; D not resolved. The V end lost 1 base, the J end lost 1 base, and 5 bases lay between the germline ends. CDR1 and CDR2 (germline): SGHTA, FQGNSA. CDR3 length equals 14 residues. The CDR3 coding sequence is TGTGCCAGCAGCTTAGTGCAGTCTGGAAACACCATATATTTT. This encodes CASSLVQSGNTIYF.

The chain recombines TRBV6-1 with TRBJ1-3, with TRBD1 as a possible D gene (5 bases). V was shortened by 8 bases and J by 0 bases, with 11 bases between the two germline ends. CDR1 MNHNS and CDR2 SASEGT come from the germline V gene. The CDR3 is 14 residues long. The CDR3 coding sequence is TGTGCCAGCGGCCGGGGGTTCTCTGGAAACACCATATATTTT. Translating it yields CASGRGFSGNTIYF.

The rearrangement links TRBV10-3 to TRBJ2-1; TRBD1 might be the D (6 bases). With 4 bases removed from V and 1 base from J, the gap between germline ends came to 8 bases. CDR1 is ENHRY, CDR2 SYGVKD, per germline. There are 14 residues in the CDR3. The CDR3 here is CAISGGGSYNEQFF. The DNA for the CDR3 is TGTGCCATCAGTGGAGGGGGATCCTACAATGAGCAGTTCTTC.

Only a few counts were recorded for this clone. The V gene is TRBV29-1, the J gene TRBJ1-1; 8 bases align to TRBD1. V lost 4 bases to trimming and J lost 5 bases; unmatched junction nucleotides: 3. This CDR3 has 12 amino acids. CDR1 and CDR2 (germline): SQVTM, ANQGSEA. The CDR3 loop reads CSVGQGKTEAFF. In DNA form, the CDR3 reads TGCAGCGTTGGACAGGGGAAGACTGAAGCTTTCTTT.

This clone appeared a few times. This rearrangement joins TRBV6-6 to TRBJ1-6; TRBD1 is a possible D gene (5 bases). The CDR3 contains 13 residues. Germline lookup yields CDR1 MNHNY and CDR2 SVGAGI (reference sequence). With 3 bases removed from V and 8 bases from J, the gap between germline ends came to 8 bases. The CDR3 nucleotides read TGTGCCAGCAGTTATGTAGGGGATTCACCCCTCCACTTT. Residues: CASSYVGDSPLHF.

The CDR3 loop reads CASSQGGTGVYGYTF. CDR3 coding DNA: TGTGCCAGCAGCCAAGGGGGGACAGGGGTCTATGGCTACACCTTC. The rearrangement links TRBV3-1 (or the pseudogene TRBV3-2) to TRBJ1-2; 10 bases are shared with TRBD1. Germline V gene lookup returns CDR1 LGHDT and CDR2 YNNKEL (reference sequence). Trimming at V came to 1 base and at J to 4 bases, leaving 3 bases not matched to a gene. The length of the CDR3 is 15 residues.

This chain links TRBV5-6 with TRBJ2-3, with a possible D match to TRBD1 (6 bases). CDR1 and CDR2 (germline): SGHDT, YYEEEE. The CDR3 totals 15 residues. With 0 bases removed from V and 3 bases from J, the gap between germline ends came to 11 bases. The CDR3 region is CASSLATGRTDTQYF. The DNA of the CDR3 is TGTGCCAGCAGCTTGGCCACAGGGAGAACAGATACGCAGTATTTT.

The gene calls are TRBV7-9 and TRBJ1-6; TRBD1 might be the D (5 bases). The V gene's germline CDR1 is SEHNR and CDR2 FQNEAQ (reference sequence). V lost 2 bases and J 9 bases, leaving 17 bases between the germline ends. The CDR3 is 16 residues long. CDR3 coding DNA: TGTGCCAGCAGCTTATCAAGCGGCGGGGGAGGTTCACCCCTCCACTTT. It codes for CASSLSSGGGGSPLHF.

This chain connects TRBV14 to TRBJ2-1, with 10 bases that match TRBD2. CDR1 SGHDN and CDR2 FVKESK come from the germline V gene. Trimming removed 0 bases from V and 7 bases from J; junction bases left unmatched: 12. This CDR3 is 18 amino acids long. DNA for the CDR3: TGTGCCAGCAGCCAAGACTGGAGGGAGCGGGGGGGCCAAAATGAGCAGTTCTTC. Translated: CASSQDWRERGGQNEQFF.

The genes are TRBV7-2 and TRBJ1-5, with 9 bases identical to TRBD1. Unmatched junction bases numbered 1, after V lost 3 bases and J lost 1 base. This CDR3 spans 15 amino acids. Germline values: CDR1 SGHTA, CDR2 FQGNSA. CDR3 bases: TGTGCCAGCAGCTTCGGGACAGGGAGCAATCAGCCCCAGCATTTT. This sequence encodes CASSFGTGSNQPQHF.

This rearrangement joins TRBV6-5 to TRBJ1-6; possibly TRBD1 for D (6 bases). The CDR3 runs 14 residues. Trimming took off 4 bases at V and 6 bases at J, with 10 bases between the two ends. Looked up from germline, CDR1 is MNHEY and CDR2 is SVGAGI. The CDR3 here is CASSSRGGNSPLHF. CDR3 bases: TGTGCCAGCAGTTCGAGAGGGGGTAATTCACCCCTCCACTTT.

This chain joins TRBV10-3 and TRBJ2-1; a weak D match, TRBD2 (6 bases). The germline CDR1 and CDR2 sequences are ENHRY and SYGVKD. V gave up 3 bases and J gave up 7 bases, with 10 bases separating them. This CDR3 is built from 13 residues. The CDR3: CAISDSTRNEQFF. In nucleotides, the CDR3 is TGTGCCATCAGTGATTCGACTAGGAATGAGCAGTTCTTC.

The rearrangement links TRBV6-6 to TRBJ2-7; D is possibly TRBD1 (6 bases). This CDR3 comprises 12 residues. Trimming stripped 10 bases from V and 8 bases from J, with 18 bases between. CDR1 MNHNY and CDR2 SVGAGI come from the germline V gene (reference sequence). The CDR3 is CATQTQGSKQYF. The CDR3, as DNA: TGTGCCACCCAGACACAGGGAAGCAAGCAGTACTTC.

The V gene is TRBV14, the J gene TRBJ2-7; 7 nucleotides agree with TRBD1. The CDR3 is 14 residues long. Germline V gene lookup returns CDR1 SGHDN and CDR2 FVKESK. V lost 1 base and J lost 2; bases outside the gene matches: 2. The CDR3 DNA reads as TGTGCCAGCAGCCAAGTGGGACAGACCTACGAGCAGTACTTC. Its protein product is CASSQVGQTYEQYF.

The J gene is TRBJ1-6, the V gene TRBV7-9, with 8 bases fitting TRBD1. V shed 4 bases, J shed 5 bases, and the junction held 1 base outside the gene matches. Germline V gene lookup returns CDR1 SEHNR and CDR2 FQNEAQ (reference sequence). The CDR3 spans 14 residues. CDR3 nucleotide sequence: TGTGCCAGCAGCTGGGGACAGGATAATTCACCCCTCCACTTT. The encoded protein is CASSWGQDNSPLHF.